Shown below are 18 T cell receptor beta chains from a single sample sequenced in a study of shared clonotypes between healthy human individuals. Naive CD8 cells were CD45RO-negative, positively selected for CCR7, excluding terminally differentiated effector memory CD45RA+ cells. This table comes from immunoSEQ multiplex PCR, and its TCRdb copy is limited to in-frame clones, with some not included. Here the sample spans around 610,000 clones, approximately 96% being singletons. Sequencing was performed on naive CD8+ T cells sorted from blood. Receptor source: a woman in her 30s in good health.

This chain uses TRBV2 with TRBJ2-7; D is undetermined. The V gene lost 6 bases and the J gene lost 6 bases, with 12 bases spanning the gap. The CDR3 contains 12 residues. Germline V gene sequence: CDR1 SNHLY, CDR2 FYNNEI. The DNA for the CDR3 is TGTGCCAGCAGAGCTTCTGGCTCCGAGCAGTACTTC. This sequence encodes CASRASGSEQYF.

J is TRBJ1-2 and V is TRBV9; 9 nucleotides align to TRBD1. Germline CDR1 is SGDLS and CDR2 is YYNGEE. The CDR3 totals 15 residues. J gave up 8 bases and V 0 bases, and 8 bases lay outside the gene matches. For the CDR3, the DNA is TGTGCCAGCAGCGTAGAGGGACAGGGCCTCGAGGGCTACACCTTC. This gives the protein CASSVEGQGLEGYTF.

This chain uses TRBV5-4 with TRBJ1-1; D unclear. V was clipped by 1 base and J by 1 base, with 5 bases between them. This CDR3 is 13 amino acids long. Germline CDR1 SGHNT, CDR2 YYREEE (reference sequence). In DNA form, the CDR3 reads TGTGCCAGCAGCTTGTTGTCGAACACTGAAGCTTTCTTT. As protein: CASSLLSNTEAFF.

This clone showed up just once. This same CDR3 is encoded by further DNA sequences in the sample. The chain couples TRBV9 to TRBJ2-7; 9 bases line up with TRBD2. V shed 3 bases and J 4 bases; nucleotides not matched to a gene: 5. This CDR3 spans 14 amino acids. CDR1 is SGDLS, CDR2 YYNGEE, per germline. CDR3 bases: TGTGCCAGCAGCGCTGGCCTAGCGGGATACGAGCAGTACTTC. Translating it yields CASSAGLAGYEQYF.

CDR3 DNA sequence: TGTGCCAGCAGCTTGGGACTAGCGGCAGATACGCAGTATTTT. This sequence encodes CASSLGLAADTQYF. The rearrangement uses TRBV5-4 and TRBJ2-3; the match to TRBD2 covers 9 bases. J gave up 4 bases and V 0 bases, and 0 bases lay outside the gene matches. Germline V CDR1 and CDR2: SGHNT, YYREEE (reference sequence). This CDR3 is built from 14 residues.

The rearrangement links TRBV27 to TRBJ2-3; D not resolved. CDR3 length: 15 amino acids. The germline V and J ends were trimmed by 5 bases and 0 bases, with 12 bases remaining between them. From germline, CDR1 is MNHEY and CDR2 SMNVEV (reference sequence). The CDR3 protein is CASSRTDQSTDTQYF. Written as DNA, the CDR3 is TGTGCCAGCAGTCGAACAGACCAGAGCACAGATACGCAGTATTTT.

This clone was observed once. The chain joins TRBV5-1 to TRBJ2-7; possible D gene TRBD1, 5 bases. Germline lookup yields CDR1 SGHRS and CDR2 YFSETQ. The CDR3 contains 13 residues. The V end lost 3 bases, the J end lost 6 bases, and 13 bases lay between the germline ends. CDR3 amino acids: CASSSDPRAEQYF. CDR3 nucleotide sequence: TGCGCCAGCAGCTCGGATCCCAGGGCCGAGCAGTACTTC.

V and J are TRBV6-5 and TRBJ2-7, with no clear D. This CDR3 region has 13 residues. Trimming stripped 2 bases from V and 2 bases from J, with 7 bases between. Looked up from germline, CDR1 is MNHEY and CDR2 is SVGAGI. The DNA of the CDR3 is TGTGCCAGCAGTTACGGGGAAACCTACGAGCAGTACTTC. Its translation: CASSYGETYEQYF.

The chain links TRBV2 to TRBJ2-2, with D hard to call. This CDR3 has 14 residues. Trimming pared 2 bases from V and 0 bases from J, leaving 4 bases between. CDR1 is SNHLY and CDR2 is FYNNEI in the germline V gene. The chain's CDR3 is CASSEISNTGELFF. The CDR3 DNA reads TGTGCCAGCAGTGAAATTTCGAACACCGGGGAGCTGTTTTTT.

The CDR3 DNA follows: TGTGCCAGCTGGGGGGGCAGCGACTATGGCTACACCTTC. Translation gives CASWGGSDYGYTF. The chain carries TRBV6-5 and TRBJ1-2; tentatively, D is TRBD1 (6 bases). The CDR3 totals 13 residues. Germline CDR1 reads MNHEY; CDR2 reads SVGAGI. With 8 bases removed from V and 3 bases from J, the gap between germline ends came to 13 bases.

This clone has a single count. This sequence joins TRBV27 and TRBJ2-1; D is possibly TRBD1 (5 bases). Trimming cost V 6 bases and J 4 bases, with 22 bases left between them. Germline assignment: CDR1 MNHEY and CDR2 SMNVEV (reference sequence). This CDR3 contains 17 residues. The CDR3 nucleotides are TGTGCCAGCAGGGGAACCACCGAAGGGGCATATTACAATGAGCAGTTCTTC. Translated, it gives CASRGTTEGAYYNEQFF.

The chain links TRBV9 to TRBJ1-3; D is undetermined. V gave up 4 bases and J gave up 1 base, with 9 bases separating them. The CDR3 loop spans 14 amino acids. Germline CDR1 reads SGDLS; CDR2 reads YYNGEE. In nucleotides, the CDR3 is TGTGCCAGCAGCTCTTTCGTTTCTGGAAACACCATATATTTT. It codes for CASSSFVSGNTIYF.

The chain carries TRBV11-2 and TRBJ2-3, with D perhaps given as TRBD1 or TRBD2 (5 bases each). Trimming left V 9 bases short and J 5 bases short, with 18 bases between. The germline V gene has CDR1 SGHAT and CDR2 FQNNGV. This CDR3 region has 14 residues. CDR3 nucleotide sequence: TGTGCCAGTTCTCAAGGAGGCCAGGGAGATACGCAGTATTTT. Translation: CASSQGGQGDTQYF.

The V and J genes are TRBV15 and TRBJ2-5; D tentatively fits TRBD1 or TRBD2 (5 bases each). This CDR3 is 12 amino acids long. Germline loops: CDR1 LNHNV, CDR2 YYDKDF (reference sequence). Trimming left V 8 bases short and J 1 base short, with 8 bases between. As DNA, the CDR3 is TGTGCCACCGGGGGTACCCAAGAGACCCAGTACTTC. Translation: CATGGTQETQYF.

The rearrangement links TRBV9 to TRBJ2-3, with 16 bases fitting TRBD2. The V gene end was trimmed by 4 bases and the J gene end by 2 bases; junction bases not matched to a gene: 4. The CDR3 spans 17 residues. Germline CDR1 and CDR2: SGDLS and YYNGEE. The CDR3 DNA follows: TGTGCCAGCAGCCCAGGGACTAGCGGGAGGGTCACAGATACGCAGTATTTT. Protein product: CASSPGTSGRVTDTQYF.

This clone was found once. This rearrangement joins TRBV27 to TRBJ1-5; D is unclear. The CDR3 consists of 14 residues. V was trimmed by 6 bases and J by 10 bases, leaving 19 bases between them. Germline V CDR1 and CDR2: MNHEY, SMNVEV (reference sequence). The CDR3 nucleotides are TGTGCCAGCAGACCAGGTAGGACCGCAGGTCCCCAGCATTTT. It translates to CASRPGRTAGPQHF.

The gene calls are TRBV19 and TRBJ2-5; weak D call: TRBD1 (5 bases). V was cut by 4 bases and J by 4 bases, with 19 bases left in between. The CDR3 is made up of 16 amino acids. The germline V gene encodes CDR1 LNHDA and CDR2 SQIVND (reference sequence). CDR3 loop: CASSTPRQGGAETQYF. The CDR3 DNA reads TGTGCCAGTAGTACCCCCCGGCAGGGTGGGGCAGAGACCCAGTACTTC.

The chain is built from TRBV10-2 and TRBJ2-7; D might be TRBD2 (6 bases). The V gene lost 6 bases and the J gene lost 4 bases, with 25 bases spanning the gap. The CDR3 runs to 17 residues. In germline, CDR1 is WSHSY, CDR2 SAAADI. The CDR3 loop reads CASRGREYSGHLYEQYF. The CDR3 bases are TGCGCCAGCAGGGGGCGAGAGTATAGCGGTCATTTGTACGAGCAGTACTTC.